The clone carrying this T cell receptor (beta chain) was detected once. No antigen is known for it. Some clones are missing from TCRdb's copy, which holds only in-frame ones; the method was immunoSEQ multiplex PCR. The sample contains several thousand clones, around 81% of which appear only once. CDR1 and CDR2 from the germline V gene are GTSNPN and SVGIG (reference sequence). The CDR3 sequence is 12 residues long. Trimming took 2 bases from V and 4 from J, leaving 8 bases between them. The sample belongs to a study of T cell clonotyping in hematopoietic cell transplantation. The study's findings and limits: Without cell sorting, CD4 versus CD8 contributions remain unresolved.

The clonotype comes from a female patient in her fifties who had an allogeneic stem cell transplant from an unrelated donor, so the T cells may come from the graft donor. Some clones in this sample may be carry-over from other donors' samples. Source: peripheral blood mononuclear cells, taken 180 days after allogeneic stem cell transplant. The rearrangement uses TRBV30 and TRBJ1-2; D might be TRBD1 (5 bases). Here the CDR3 DNA reads TGTGCCTGGAGTACGGGGCCCTATGGCTACACCTTC. Translated: CAWSTGPYGYTF.